One TCR beta chain is described in this entry. Germline V lookup: CDR1 SEHNR, CDR2 FQNEAQ (reference sequence). The CDR3 has 15 residues. Between the trimmed V and J ends, which lost 0 bases and 0 bases, there was a span of 9 bases. This specimen belongs to a study of blood T cell repertoires in COVID-19. Study at large: Samples of COVID-19 (acute and convalescent) were obtained from the United States, Italy and Spain. Nucleic acid was either cDNA or gDNA, and it came from T cells, B-cell-depleted T cells, or PBMCs.

Measured with immunoSEQ multiplex PCR; TCRdb has only the in-frame clones, and not every one. The repertoire has roughly 36,000 clones, around 87% of them found once; the top ten carry around a tenth. This sequence joins TRBV7-9 and TRBJ2-7, with TRBD1 as a possible D gene (5 bases). The sequenced sample consisted of peripheral blood. The TCR originated in a man older than 75 with active COVID-19. For the CDR3, the DNA is TGTGCCAGCAGCTTAGCTGGGGCACGCTCCTACGAGCAGTACTTC. Translating it yields CASSLAGARSYEQYF.